This T cell receptor beta chain appears in the sequencing data of a study of tumor-infiltrating lymphocytes in oesophageal squamous cell carcinoma. This clonotype was counted at least ten times. MiXCR was run by TCRdb on the PCR reads, yielding one entry per CDR3 protein. The repertoire has 16,000 or so distinct CDR3 sequences, roughly 42% of them found once; the top ten carry more than 25%. V was clipped by 3 bases and J by 7 bases, with 10 bases between them. Germline V gene data show CDR1 as MRHNA and CDR2 as SNTAGT. The CDR3 contains 13 residues. The sequence was obtained from a male donor with esophageal squamous cell carcinoma. Sample: esophageal tumor tissue. The chain combines TRBV6-4 with TRBJ1-5; D gene uncertain. The CDR3 DNA reads TGTGCCAGCAGTGAGATGGAAGGACAGCCCCAGCATTTT. Protein sequence: CASSEMEGQPQHF.